The sequence of this TCR beta chain was determined in a study of vaccination and CD4 T cells after COVID-19 (dated by TCRdb to the early 2020s). Regarding the study in general: Every convalescent patient had a positive nasal swab PCR test for SARS-CoV-2, with mild disease in 9 or 10 patients and severe disease in one. In the convalescent cohort there were six males and four females, among whom were two Hispanic individuals, seven Caucasians, two Asians and one multiracial person. In more than eight COVID-19 convalescent patients and a handful of infection-naive healthy vaccine recipients, researchers compared the spike-specific CD4+ TCR repertoire from before mRNA vaccination with the repertoire from after. Participants received two doses of either the Pfizer-BioNTech BNT162b2 vaccine (n=8) or the Moderna mRNA-1273 vaccine (n=2). Culture stimuli were overlapping spike peptide pools from SARS-CoV-2 and from the common cold coronaviruses HCoV-NL63, HCoV-OC43 and HCoV-229E. Post-vaccine blood samples were collected a median of about 72 days after the second vaccine dose, ranging from about 13 to 250 days. Post-COVID blood samples from convalescent patients were collected a median of approximately 100 days after diagnosis, with a range of roughly 30 to 170 days. As controls, cultures received a CEFX viral epitope pool (the positive control), an HIV-1 Nef peptide pool (the negative control), or no peptide at all. The paper's findings and limits, for the study overall: The median count of SARS-CoV-2-reactive clonotypes went up from 20 to 25 after infection to 38 after vaccination, although the change was not significant. Among the post-vaccine SARS-CoV-2-reactive clones in convalescent patients, a median 86.3% showed up only after vaccination, which suggests vaccine-specific priming. Of the vaccine-specific clones in convalescent patients, 304 of 307, or nearly all, reacted only to SARS-CoV-2 spike and did not cross-react with common cold coronaviruses. The study included relatively few convalescent patients and did not analyze early timepoints after natural infection.

This clonotype turned up a few times. Its antigen has not been determined. Qualities for individual bases were not recorded, and no much larger clone is one base off. Library preparation employed PCR. DNA from cultured CD4+ T cells was subjected to TCR sequencing with the Oncomine TCR Beta short-read assay at the Johns Hopkins FTIC core. The QIAamp micro DNA kit was used to extract genomic DNA from the cultured CD4+ T cells. Oncomine TCR Beta libraries from cultured CD4+ T cells were pooled with unique dual indexes and sequenced on an Illumina iSeq 100. For the original study's pipeline: Non-productive sequences were removed, and CDR3s that did not start with C, did not end with F or W, or were shorter than 7 amino acids were discarded. Antigen-specific clonotypes were identified using the MANAFEST web application through comparison of peptide-stimulated wells with reference and other culture wells. Positive clones required FDR below 0.05, an odds ratio above 5, and productive frequency above 0.1% in at least two of three replicate wells. Cross-reactive clonotypes were defined as significantly expanded in both SARS-CoV-2 spike wells and at least one common cold coronavirus spike condition. Using R version 3.6.1, CDR3 homology was evaluated through Levenshtein distances (stringdist) along with unrooted phylogenetic trees (ape). The public reads were quality trimmed at Q25 with fastp and then assembled into clones with MiXCR by TCRdb, keeping productive beta chains. Each CDR3 protein gets just one entry, which takes the most common genes and DNA from the rows behind it. It is TCRdb's table, rather than the study itself, that gives the V and J calls and clone size. This sample has around 18,000 distinct CDR3 sequences in its table, and around 70% of those were observed once. The ten largest clones take up around 16% of the sample.

Read against the paper, the sample's treatment or condition label means: approximately 9-day PBMC culture with coronavirus spike peptide pools or control peptides (ViraFEST assay). The ViraFEST assay was used in the study, in which antigen-specific T cells were expanded with peptide pools and expanded clonotypes were subsequently identified by TCR sequencing. The convalescent patients' positive SARS-CoV-2 PCR tests were from March to December 2020, which was before the Alpha, Beta and Delta variants emerged in the United States. Each well held 2 million to 2.5 million PBMCs cultured with roughly 10 ug/ml peptide pools in IMDM containing roughly 4.7% human AB serum and 8 to 10 IU/ml IL-2. Half of the culture medium was replaced with fresh IL-2-containing medium on days 3 and 7. CD4+ T cells were isolated after 10 days of culture through negative selection using the EasySep CD4+ T cell isolation kit. PBMCs were separated from whole blood using Ficoll-Paque Plus gradient centrifugation and then either used fresh or cryopreserved at -140C. Culture conditions were generally each tested in triplicate wells.

The TCR comes from a human donor who had recovered from COVID-19. The specimen was CD4+ T cells from blood, cultured in vitro.

Read as DNA, the sequence is TGCAGTGCTCGACCGTCCGGGCCTTTAAATTCACCCCTCCACTTT. It specifies CSARPSGPLNSPLHF. This receptor chain uses TRBV20-1 and TRBJ1-6; too little of a D gene remains to name it. V is clipped by 5 bases and J by 7 bases, and the sequence between their germline boundaries is 18 bases long. Taken from cysteine to phenylalanine, the CDR3 has 15 residues. Here the CDR3 DNA is all that survives: 45 bases in frame from base 1. From a lookup of the germline V gene (reference sequence), CDR1 and CDR2 are DFQATT and SNEGSKA.